These 8 T cell receptor beta chains were all obtained from the same sample, sequenced in a study of STAT5B mutations in CD4+ large granular lymphocyte leukemia. Only in-frame clones appear in the TCRdb table, and some are missing; sequencing was by immunoSEQ multiplex PCR. In the table there are over 35,000 clones, roughly 80% of which are singletons. What was sequenced was CD4+ T cells from blood buffy coats. These receptor sequences come from a human donor in good health.

The V and J genes are TRBV18 and TRBJ1-1; D unresolved. V lost 2 bases to trimming and J lost 2 bases, with 9 bases between them. Per germline, CDR1 KGHSH and CDR2 LQKENI. The CDR3 extends over 14 amino acids. CDR3 coding DNA: TGTGCCAGCTCACCAGCAAACAGAAACACTGAAGCTTTCTTT. Its translation: CASSPANRNTEAFF.

V and J are TRBV27 and TRBJ2-5; possibly TRBD1 for D (6 bases). The DNA end is a closer match to TRBJ2-7, so the J assignment may be wrong. The germline V gene encodes CDR1 MNHEY and CDR2 SMNVEV (reference sequence). The CDR3 has 17 residues. The CDR3 spells CASSLLGAQSGSYEQYF. The CDR3 coding sequence is TGTGCCAGCAGTTTATTGGGGGCTCAATCTGGGTCCTACGAGCAGTACTTC.

This clone was recorded once. The rearrangement uses TRBV7-9 and TRBJ1-5, with D perhaps TRBD1 (5 bases). Germline CDR1 and CDR2: SEHNR and FQNEAQ (reference sequence). CDR3 length equals 17 residues. The V end was cut by 1 base, the J end by 6 bases, with 19 bases between. CDR3 sequence (DNA): TGTGCCAGCAGCTTAGATCTCGGAGGATGGGGGATTCAGCCCCAGCATTTT. Residues: CASSLDLGGWGIQPQHF.

The chain combines TRBV4-2 with TRBJ2-7; D may correspond to TRBD1 or TRBD2 (5 bases each). Germline V CDR1 and CDR2: LGHNA, YNFKEQ. This CDR3 comprises 16 residues. V was trimmed by 1 base and J by 3 bases, leaving 16 bases between them. The CDR3 nucleotides read TGTGCCAGCAGCCAAGGGGGCGGGCAGCTGGGCTACGAGCAGTACTTC. It yields the protein CASSQGGGQLGYEQYF.

The chain couples TRBV10-3 to TRBJ2-7; 7 nucleotides match TRBD1. The germline V gene encodes CDR1 ENHRY and CDR2 SYGVKD. This CDR3 has 13 residues. V shed 6 bases, J shed 0 bases, and the junction held 2 bases outside the gene matches. CDR3 loop: CAISDRDSYEQYF. CDR3 bases: TGTGCCATCAGCGACAGGGACTCCTACGAGCAGTACTTC.

This rearrangement joins TRBV18 to TRBJ2-1; TRBD1 is a possible D gene (6 bases). V gave up 0 bases and J gave up 8 bases, with 23 bases separating them. The CDR3 contains 18 residues. Germline CDR1 KGHSH, CDR2 LQKENI. CDR3 residues: CASSPPTGYGLGIHEQFF. CDR3 nucleotide sequence: TGTGCCAGCTCACCACCTACAGGGTACGGATTGGGAATCCATGAGCAGTTCTTC.

V gene TRBV28 combines with J gene TRBJ1-1; the match to TRBD1 covers 7 bases. The J segment lost 0 bases and the V segment lost 1 base, leaving 5 bases of the junction unmatched. The length of the CDR3 is 16 residues. In germline, CDR1 is MDHEN, CDR2 SYDVKM. As DNA, the CDR3 is TGTGCCAGCAGTTTATATCGCGGGACAGTGAACACTGAAGCTTTCTTT. Protein sequence: CASSLYRGTVNTEAFF. Full variable domain (outside the CDR3, taken from reference TRBV28 and TRBJ1-1): DVKVTQSSRYLVKRTGEKVFLECVQDMDHENMFWYRQDPGLGLRLIYFSYDVKMKEKGDIPEGYSVSREKKERFSLILESASTNQTSMYLCASSLYRGTVNTEAFFGQGTRLTVV.

The V and J genes are TRBV5-1 and TRBJ2-7; D not certain. CDR1 and CDR2 from the germline V gene are SGHRS and YFSETQ. The V gene lost 4 bases and the J gene lost 2 bases, with 10 bases spanning the gap. CDR3 length equals 13 residues. The CDR3 DNA reads as TGCGCCAGCAGCCCGAGTGAAACCTACGAGCAGTACTTC. Translation gives CASSPSETYEQYF.